Below are 26 T cell receptor beta chains sequenced from a single sample in a study of T-cell reconstitution after alpha-beta-depleted transplantation in children. A TCRbeta library incorporating unique molecular identifiers was prepared. In TCRdb, the PCR reads were re-called with MiXCR into one record per CDR3 protein. Altogether about 15,000 distinct CDR3 sequences are present, approximately 5.5% being singletons, with the ten largest covering about 6.3%. This specimen consisted of PBMCs, obtained before TCRalphabeta/CD19-depleted stem cell transplant. Source of these receptors: a boy between 10 and 17 years old with acute lymphoblastic leukemia, due to receive a stem cell transplant.

This clonotype is labeled as medium-sized. The rearrangement joins TRBV7-3 to TRBJ2-1; weak D call: TRBD2 (6 bases). CDR1 and CDR2 from the germline V gene are SGHTA and FQGTGA. The CDR3 has 16 amino acids. Trimming stripped 0 bases from V and 2 bases from J, with 11 bases between. The CDR3 DNA reads TGTGCCAGCAGCTTAACATGGCCGGGAGCCTACAATGAGCAGTTCTTC. Translating it yields CASSLTWPGAYNEQFF.

This clonotype was seen ten or more times. The V gene is TRBV4-1, the J gene TRBJ2-7, with TRBD1 matching 9 bases. Germline loops: CDR1 MGHRA, CDR2 YSYEKL. There are 15 residues in the CDR3. Losses at the gene ends were 4 bases for V and 2 bases for J; bases not matched to a gene: 6. CDR3 bases: TGCGCCAGCAGCCCTGGACAGGGGCCTGCCTACGAGCAGTACTTC. This encodes CASSPGQGPAYEQYF.

The rearrangement uses TRBV9 and TRBJ2-5; 7 bases are a match to TRBD2. CDR1 SGDLS and CDR2 YYNGEE come from the germline V gene. This CDR3 region has 15 residues. J lost 2 bases, V lost 1 base, and 5 bases had no gene match. CDR3 in amino acids: CASSVLGGLQETQYF. Here the CDR3 DNA reads TGTGCCAGCAGCGTACTCGGGGGACTACAAGAGACCCAGTACTTC.

This clonotype was counted ten times or more. The chain combines TRBV6-5 with TRBJ1-5, with D tentatively TRBD1 (6 bases). This CDR3 comprises 15 residues. CDR1 is MNHEY and CDR2 is SVGAGI in the germline V gene. V gave up 2 bases and J gave up 6 bases, with 14 bases separating them. The CDR3 DNA follows: TGTGCCAGCAGTTACGACCAGGGGTTGGGTCAGCCCCAGCATTTT. Its protein product is CASSYDQGLGQPQHF.

At least ten counts were recorded for this clonotype. The chain carries TRBV28 and TRBJ1-1; the match to TRBD1 covers 8 bases. CDR3 size: 17 residues. Germline V gene data show CDR1 as MDHEN and CDR2 as SYDVKM. V gave up 6 bases and J gave up 4 bases; unmatched junction bases: 16. CDR3 region: CASSPGRGTGLSTEAFF. CDR3 DNA sequence: TGTGCCAGCAGCCCCGGCCGGGGGACAGGCCTGAGCACTGAAGCTTTCTTT.

This clonotype was seen more than once but under ten times. V is TRBV2 and J is TRBJ2-1; 9 bases are shared with TRBD2. The CDR3 has 14 residues. The V segment lost 8 bases and the J segment 8 bases; nucleotides outside the gene matches: 10. Germline V gene data show CDR1 as SNHLY and CDR2 as FYNNEI. The CDR3 region is CASLAGTAEHEQFF. DNA of the CDR3: TGTGCCAGCCTAGCGGGAACGGCGGAACATGAGCAGTTCTTC. Full variable domain (remainder filled in from reference TRBV2 and TRBJ2-1): EPEVTQTPSHQVTQMGQEVILRCVPISNHLYFYWYRQILGQKVEFLVSFYNNEISEKSEIFDDQFSVERPDGSNFTLKIRSTKLEDSAMYFCASLAGTAEHEQFFGPGTRLTVL.

This clonotype has ten or more counts. V is TRBV12-3 or TRBV12-4 and J is TRBJ2-3, with TRBD2 matching over 7 bases. This CDR3 is built from 14 residues. V shed 6 bases and J 2 bases; nucleotides not matched to a gene: 5. In nucleotides, the CDR3 is TGTGCCAGCAGGTCGGGACTAAACACAGATACGCAGTATTTT. Encoded protein: CASRSGLNTDTQYF.

This clonotype was found many times. The CDR3 nucleotides are TGTGCCAGCAGTTTCGGGGACAGAAACACCGGGGAGCTGTTTTTT. Its protein product is CASSFGDRNTGELFF. This chain links TRBV12-3 or TRBV12-4 with TRBJ2-2, with TRBD1 matching 7 bases. Trimming removed 3 bases from V and 2 bases from J; junction bases left unmatched: 3. The CDR3 loop spans 15 amino acids.

This clonotype was counted at least ten times. The gene calls are TRBV5-8 and TRBJ1-4; the D is unclear. Trimming cost V 4 bases and J 8 bases, with 18 bases left between them. This CDR3 is built from 15 residues. CDR1 SGHTS and CDR2 YDEGEE come from the germline V gene. The CDR3 loop reads CASSHEVESREKLFF. The CDR3 DNA sequence: TGTGCCAGCAGCCATGAAGTAGAGTCCAGGGAAAAACTGTTTTTT.

This clonotype was observed many times. The V call is TRBV10-2, the J call TRBJ2-3; TRBD1 agrees at 9 bases. Trimming removed 2 bases from V and 6 bases from J; junction bases left unmatched: 9. This CDR3 has 16 residues. Germline V CDR1 and CDR2: WSHSY, SAAADI. The CDR3 bases are TGCGCCAGCAGTGAGAATCTTGGGACAGGGCGGGATACGCAGTATTTT. Translation: CASSENLGTGRDTQYF.

The sample holds a few counts of this clonotype. V is TRBV6-6 and J is TRBJ1-2; 7 nucleotides line up with TRBD1. Trimming took 4 bases from V and 7 from J; bases not matched to a gene: 3. Germline CDR1 reads MNHNY; CDR2 reads SVGAGI (reference sequence). The CDR3 totals 12 residues. The CDR3: CASSSGQPGYTF. CDR3 coding DNA: TGTGCCAGCAGTTCGGGACAGCCTGGCTACACCTTC.

This clonotype appeared many times. The CDR3, as DNA: TGTGCCAGCAGCTTGGCAGAGGATGGCTACACCTTC. Translated, it gives CASSLAEDGYTF. The rearrangement joins TRBV5-5 to TRBJ1-2, with D unclear. This CDR3 spans 12 amino acids. V was cut by 0 bases and J by 6 bases, with 6 bases left in between. Germline V gives CDR1 SGHKS, CDR2 YYEKEE (reference sequence).

This clonotype occurred many times. The V call is TRBV4-3, the J call TRBJ2-7; D gene uncertain. Trimming shortened V by 3 bases and J by 0 bases, and 15 bases separated the two germline ends. CDR3 length: 16 amino acids. CDR1 is LGHNA, CDR2 YSLEER, per germline. In DNA, the CDR3 is TGCGCCAGCAGCCAGGGGATGCTCTTGAGCTCCTACGAGCAGTACTTC. It specifies CASSQGMLLSSYEQYF.

The J gene is TRBJ2-2, the V gene TRBV5-4, with D perhaps matching TRBD1 (6 bases). CDR1 and CDR2 (germline): SGHNT, YYREEE (reference sequence). The CDR3 covers 15 residues. The V gene lost 5 bases and the J gene lost 5 bases, with 16 bases spanning the gap. The CDR3 region has the DNA TGTGCCAGCAGAACTACAACCCAGGGGACCGGGGAGCTGTTTTTT. Its protein is CASRTTTQGTGELFF.

Judged by abundance, this clonotype is medium-sized. The chain joins TRBV28 to TRBJ2-1; 9 nucleotides align to TRBD2. This CDR3 spans 14 amino acids. In germline, CDR1 is MDHEN, CDR2 SYDVKM. The V and J ends lost 8 bases and 1 base, in that order; junction bases with no gene match: 3. The DNA for the CDR3 is TGTGCCAGCGGCCTAGCGGGATCCTACAATGAGCAGTTCTTC. Translating gives CASGLAGSYNEQFF.

This clonotype was counted many times. The chain joins TRBV11-2 to TRBJ2-3; D may be TRBD2 (6 bases). V was shortened by 3 bases and J by 4 bases, with 11 bases between the two germline ends. The CDR3 contains 14 residues. Germline values: CDR1 SGHAT, CDR2 FQNNGV. The CDR3 here is CASSFRGGPDTQYF. Written as DNA, the CDR3 is TGTGCCAGCAGCTTCCGCGGAGGGCCAGATACGCAGTATTTT. Looking up the rest from reference TRBV11-2 and TRBJ2-3 gives the full variable domain: EAGVAQSPRYKIIEKRQSVAFWCNPISGHATLYWYQQILGQGPKLLIQFQNNGVVDDSQLPKDRFSAERLKGVDSTLKIQPAKLEDSAVYLCASSFRGGPDTQYFGPGTRLTVL.

This clonotype was picked up many times. The chain couples TRBV12-3 or TRBV12-4 to TRBJ1-1, with 11 bases matching TRBD1. The V gene end was trimmed by 5 bases and the J gene end by 2 bases; junction bases not matched to a gene: 4. This CDR3 contains 15 residues. CDR3 sequence reads: CASSRGQGVNTEAFF. Here the CDR3 DNA reads TGTGCCAGCAGTCGGGGACAGGGGGTTAACACTGAAGCTTTCTTT.

This clonotype occurred many times. The J gene is TRBJ1-2, the V gene TRBV24-1, with no clear D. Between the trimmed V and J ends, which lost 0 bases and 4 bases, there was a span of 11 bases. The CDR3 has 15 amino acids. Germline V CDR1 and CDR2: KGHDR, SFDVKD. CDR3 nucleotides: TGTGCCACCAGTGATTTGAAAAGCAGGCTCTATGGCTACACCTTC. It yields the protein CATSDLKSRLYGYTF.

This clonotype occurred many times. The V gene is TRBV28, the J gene TRBJ1-2, with D tentatively TRBD1 (6 bases). The CDR3 is 13 residues long. V gave up 5 bases and J gave up 2 bases, with 9 bases separating them. The germline gives CDR1 MDHEN, CDR2 SYDVKM. The CDR3 DNA follows: TGTGCCAGCAGTAGGACAGAAAACTATGGCTACACCTTC. Encoded protein: CASSRTENYGYTF.

This clonotype was counted at least ten times. The gene calls are TRBV7-2 and TRBJ2-3; 11 bases map to TRBD2. This CDR3 has 16 residues. Germline V CDR1 and CDR2: SGHTA, FQGNSA. J gave up 7 bases and V 5 bases, and 11 bases lay outside the gene matches. The CDR3 here is CASSVRLAGRAYTQYF. In DNA, the CDR3 is TGTGCCAGCAGCGTAAGACTAGCGGGGCGTGCGTATACGCAGTATTTT.

Ten or more counts support this clonotype. The V call is TRBV5-1, the J call TRBJ1-2; the D is unclear. The germline CDR1 and CDR2 sequences are SGHRS and YFSETQ. V lost 4 bases and J lost 6, with 13 bases in between. The CDR3 is 13 residues long. The CDR3 here is CASSQAPQDGYTF. The DNA of the CDR3 is TGCGCCAGCAGCCAGGCTCCCCAAGATGGCTACACCTTC.

This clonotype was seen repeatedly, ten times or more. The V call is TRBV20-1, the J call TRBJ2-3, with unresolved D. V lost 1 base and J lost 2, with 13 bases in between. CDR3 size: 15 residues. Germline CDR1 reads DFQATT; CDR2 reads SNEGSKA (reference sequence). The CDR3 here is CSARGRDGFTDTQYF. The CDR3 region has the DNA TGCAGTGCTAGAGGGCGCGACGGATTCACAGATACGCAGTATTTT.

The table lists this clonotype with a few counts. This sequence joins TRBV18 and TRBJ2-3; no definite D call. CDR3 size: 15 residues. The germline CDR1 and CDR2 sequences are KGHSH and LQKENI. Trimming cost V 6 bases and J 0 bases, with 13 bases left between them. CDR3 region: CASSLSSFSTDTQYF. The CDR3 DNA sequence: TGTGCCAGCTCGTTGAGCTCGTTTAGCACAGATACGCAGTATTTT. Variable domain in full (rest from reference TRBV18 and TRBJ2-3): NAGVMQNPRHLVRRRGQEARLRCSPMKGHSHVYWYRQLPEEGLKFMVYLQKENIIDESGMPKERFSAEFPKEGPSILRIQQVVRGDSAAYFCASSLSSFSTDTQYFGPGTRLTVL.

This clonotype is medium-sized within its sample. The chain combines TRBV7-2 with TRBJ2-7; no definite D call. The germline gives CDR1 SGHTA, CDR2 FQGNSA. The CDR3 consists of 13 residues. The ends were cut back, 2 bases at V and 0 bases at J, with 5 bases in the middle. The chain's CDR3 is CASSLRASYEQYF. Here the CDR3 DNA reads TGTGCCAGCAGCTTAAGGGCCTCCTACGAGCAGTACTTC.

This clonotype was seen repeatedly, ten times or more. The chain combines TRBV6-2 or TRBV6-3 with TRBJ2-7, with D tentatively TRBD1 or TRBD2 (5 bases each). Germline V CDR1 and CDR2: MNHEY, SVGEGT. The length of the CDR3 is 18 residues. V lost 9 bases and J 3 bases, leaving 30 bases between the germline ends. The CDR3 protein is CASNPNLRRGATHYEQYF. The CDR3 nucleotides read TGTGCCAGTAATCCTAATCTCCGTCGAGGGGCGACCCACTACGAGCAGTACTTC.

By sample fraction, this clonotype is medium-sized. The rearrangement links TRBV11-2 to TRBJ2-3; 9 bases are shared with TRBD1. V trimming: 5 bases; J trimming: 1 base; junction bases outside the gene matches: 7. CDR3 length: 16 residues. Germline V gives CDR1 SGHAT, CDR2 FQNNGV. In DNA, the CDR3 is TGTGCCAGCAGCAAAAGGACAGGGGCAGGCACAGATACGCAGTATTTT. Its translation is CASSKRTGAGTDTQYF.